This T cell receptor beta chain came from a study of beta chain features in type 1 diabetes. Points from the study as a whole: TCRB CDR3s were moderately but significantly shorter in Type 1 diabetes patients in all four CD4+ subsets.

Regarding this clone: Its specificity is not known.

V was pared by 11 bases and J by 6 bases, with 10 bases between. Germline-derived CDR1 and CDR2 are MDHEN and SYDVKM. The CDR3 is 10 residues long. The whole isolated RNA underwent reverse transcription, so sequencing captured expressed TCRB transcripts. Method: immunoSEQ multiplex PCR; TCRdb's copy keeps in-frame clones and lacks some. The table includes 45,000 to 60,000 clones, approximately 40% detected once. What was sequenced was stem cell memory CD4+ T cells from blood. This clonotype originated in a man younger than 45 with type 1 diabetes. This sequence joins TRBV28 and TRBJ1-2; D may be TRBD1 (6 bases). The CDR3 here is CAARGNGYTF. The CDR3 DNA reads TGTGCCGCCAGGGGAAATGGCTACACCTTC.